These 8 T cell receptor beta chains originate from one sample sequenced in a study of T-cell memory formation after mild COVID-19 (dated by TCRdb to the early 2020s). Libraries were built with 5' RACE. TCRdb lists the instrument as Illumina NovaSeq 6000. The public reads were reanalyzed by TCRdb: fastp trimming at Q25, MiXCR alignment, in-frame beta chains only. Identical CDR3 proteins give one entry, which carries the most common genes and DNA. In this sample the table shows about 240,000 distinct CDR3 sequences, approximately 9% of which occur a single time. The ten largest clonotypes hold around 23% of the sample. The sample comprised PBMCs or a T cell subset sorted from them (not recorded which). The receptors originated from a man aged 18 to 30 who had mild COVID-19 (a few samples of this study predate the infection). The sample titles of this study are shuffled in the database, so cell type and time point are left out; the donor was told from shared clones.

The V and J genes are TRBV10-3 and TRBJ1-1, with TRBD1 as a possible D gene (5 bases). Trimming took off 11 bases at V and 3 bases at J, with 16 bases between the two ends. Per germline, CDR1 ENHRY and CDR2 SYGVKD. CDR3 size: 13 residues. The CDR3 reads CAVQGVGDTEAFF. The CDR3, as DNA: TGTGCCGTCCAGGGTGTTGGGGACACTGAAGCTTTCTTT.

J is TRBJ2-2 and V is TRBV28; the match to TRBD1 covers 7 bases. Germline-derived CDR1 and CDR2 are MDHEN and SYDVKM. V was clipped by 6 bases and J by 1 base; unmatched bases: 11. The CDR3 is made up of 17 amino acids. The CDR3 loop reads CASSPSPGQLNTGELFF. The CDR3 DNA is TGTGCCAGCAGCCCAAGCCCGGGACAGCTGAACACCGGGGAGCTGTTTTTT.

This clonotype was picked up many times. The chain couples TRBV5-1 to TRBJ1-4; unclear D gene. With 7 bases removed from V and 7 bases from J, the gap between germline ends came to 17 bases. Germline assignment: CDR1 SGHRS and CDR2 YFSETQ. CDR3 length: 14 residues. Written as DNA, the CDR3 is TGCGCCAGCCGGAATCAATTCGCAGGTGAAAAACTGTTTTTT. Amino acids: CASRNQFAGEKLFF.

The J gene is TRBJ1-5, the V gene TRBV20-1; D is ambiguous. With 6 bases removed from V and 6 bases from J, the gap between germline ends came to 18 bases. The CDR3 contains 14 residues. The V gene's germline CDR1 is DFQATT and CDR2 SNEGSKA (reference sequence). The CDR3 region has the DNA TGCAGTGCCCCCTTAGCGGGGAGAAGTCAGCCCCAGCATTTT. Residues: CSAPLAGRSQPQHF.

There are a few counts of this clonotype. The V call is TRBV10-1, the J call TRBJ2-6, with D possibly being TRBD2 (6 bases). V lost 4 bases to trimming and J lost 3 bases, with 19 bases between them. Germline-derived CDR1 and CDR2 are WNHNN and SYGVQD (reference sequence). The CDR3 covers 18 residues. The CDR3 here is CASSGASGVFGGANVLTF. CDR3 coding DNA: TGCGCCAGCAGTGGGGCCTCGGGGGTTTTCGGTGGGGCCAACGTCCTGACTTTC.

There are a few counts of this clonotype. The J gene is TRBJ2-7, the V gene TRBV3-1, with 11 bases aligning to TRBD2. This CDR3 contains 13 residues. Germline loops: CDR1 LGHDT, CDR2 YNNKEL (reference sequence). V shed 4 bases, J shed 12 bases, and the junction held 8 bases outside the gene matches. The DNA for the CDR3 is TGTGCCAGCAGCCCCACTAGCGGGGGCAGGACGTACGTC. Encoded protein: CASSPTSGGRTYV.

J is TRBJ1-5 and V is TRBV28; no clear D gene. V lost 7 bases to trimming and J lost 2 bases, with 15 bases between them. CDR3 length equals 15 residues. Germline V gene sequence: CDR1 MDHEN, CDR2 SYDVKM. This CDR3 is CASTSGMEGNQPQHF. CDR3 DNA sequence: TGTGCCAGCACCTCGGGAATGGAGGGCAATCAGCCCCAGCATTTT. Looking up the rest from reference TRBV28 and TRBJ1-5 gives the full variable domain: DVKVTQSSRYLVKRTGEKVFLECVQDMDHENMFWYRQDPGLGLRLIYFSYDVKMKEKGDIPEGYSVSREKKERFSLILESASTNQTSMYLCASTSGMEGNQPQHFGDGTRLSIL.

This clonotype was observed a handful of times. The chain combines TRBV12-3 or TRBV12-4 with TRBJ1-2; weak D call: TRBD1 (5 bases). V lost 6 bases and J lost 3, with 17 bases in between. The CDR3 is 15 amino acids. This CDR3 is CASRTGPPGYYGYTF. Here the CDR3 DNA reads TGTGCCAGCAGGACCGGGCCCCCAGGGTACTATGGCTACACCTTC.